This TCR beta chain is from a study of identifying expanded T cells in peripheral blood. The CDR3 has 14 residues. Trimming removed 5 bases at V and 1 base at J, with 11 bases between. CDR1 SGHVS and CDR2 FQNEAQ come from the germline V gene. During the collection period, no donor immune events like infections were recorded. Study outcomes and limitations: Clone count variance between approximately two-week samples rose with total template count.

Only in-frame clones appear in the TCRdb table, and some are missing; sequencing was by immunoSEQ multiplex PCR. The table lists tens of thousands of clones, around 89% of them singletons. Concerning this clone: As yet, its antigen is unknown.

The sequenced sample consisted of blood. The chain links TRBV7-8 to TRBJ1-1, with TRBD1 as a possible D gene (5 bases). The TCR sequence derives from a person aged 18 to 75 in good health. DNA for the CDR3: TGTGCCAGCAGCCTCCGGCAGGGGAACACTGAAGCTTTCTTT. Its protein product is CASSLRQGNTEAFF.